This TCR beta chain was captured by sequencing in a study of OX40 agonist ivuxolimab in advanced cancers. The germline CDR1 and CDR2 sequences are SGHDT and YYEEEE. This CDR3 has 11 amino acids. The V end was cut by 0 bases, the J end by 10 bases, with 4 bases between. Profiling relied on immunoSEQ multiplex PCR, and the TCRdb table lists in-frame clones only, not all of them. The sample has about 84,000 clones; approximately 84% are singletons. The chain uses TRBV5-6 and TRBJ2-2; D not certain. The TCR was taken from an adult with an advanced solid tumor such as melanoma, head and neck, liver or kidney cancer. The sample consisted of CD4+ or CD8+ T cells sorted from blood, taken in a trial of the OX40 agonist ivuxolimab. CDR3 in amino acids: CASSLAAELFF. Here the CDR3 DNA reads TGTGCCAGCAGCTTGGCCGCGGAGCTGTTTTTT.